The 10 T cell receptor beta chains below were found in one sample sequenced in a study of radiotherapy plus CTLA-4 blockade in lung cancer. Sequenced by immunoSEQ multiplex PCR; TCRdb stores in-frame clones only, minus some. The sample records around 100,000 clones, approximately 77% being singletons. The sequencing here drew on peripheral blood, taken from a patient treated with radiotherapy plus ipilimumab. These receptors came from a human donor with non-small cell lung cancer that progressed on radiotherapy plus ipilimumab. Some clones in this sample may be carry-over from other donors' samples.

This clone was recorded once. V usage is TRBV19 and J usage is TRBJ2-5; 7 bases align to TRBD1. Germline CDR1 reads LNHDA; CDR2 reads SQIVND (reference sequence). V lost 1 base to trimming and J lost 5 bases; unmatched junction nucleotides: 7. The CDR3 loop spans 15 amino acids. In DNA form, the CDR3 reads TGTGCCAGTAGTATAGTCGACGACAGGGCGGAGACCCAGTACTTC. It codes for CASSIVDDRAETQYF.

V and J are TRBV5-1 and TRBJ2-7; tentative D call: TRBD2 (5 bases). The CDR3 extends over 15 amino acids. V lost 1 base and J 2 bases, leaving 13 bases between the germline ends. In germline, CDR1 is SGHRS, CDR2 YFSETQ. Written as DNA, the CDR3 is TGCGCCAGCAGCTTGTTGACGGACTCGGCCTACGAGCAGTACTTC. This gives the protein CASSLLTDSAYEQYF.

This clone was seen just once. The V gene is TRBV6-6, the J gene TRBJ2-5, with D tentatively TRBD1 or TRBD2 (6 bases each). The V gene lost 6 bases and the J gene lost 5 bases, with 16 bases spanning the gap. Germline CDR1 reads MNHNY; CDR2 reads SVGAGI (reference sequence). The CDR3 is made up of 14 amino acids. The CDR3 here is CASRNPGARETQYF. The CDR3 DNA reads as TGTGCCAGCAGAAACCCGGGGGCGCGGGAGACCCAGTACTTC.

The chain is built from TRBV5-5 and TRBJ1-1; unclear D gene. Trimming left V 2 bases short and J 3 bases short, with 11 bases between. This CDR3 region has 14 residues. CDR1 SGHKS and CDR2 YYEKEE come from the germline V gene (reference sequence). The CDR3 nucleotides are TGTGCCAGCAGCTTTGGTCAGGTGGACACTGAAGCTTTCTTT. Protein sequence: CASSFGQVDTEAFF.

The rearrangement uses TRBV5-6 and TRBJ2-5; 11 bases match TRBD2. Unmatched junction bases numbered 6, after V lost 4 bases and J lost 1 base. CDR3 length equals 16 residues. The germline gives CDR1 SGHDT, CDR2 YYEEEE. Here the CDR3 reads CASSLGLAGSQETQYF. For the CDR3, the DNA is TGTGCCAGCAGCCTCGGACTAGCGGGCTCCCAAGAGACCCAGTACTTC.

Points on this clone: One end of the junction does not line up with germline, which may come from a read error. The chain combines TRBV2 with TRBJ2-1; no clear D. Germline values: CDR1 SNHLY, CDR2 FYNNEI. This CDR3 has 11 residues. As DNA, the CDR3 is TGTGCGAGCACCCCTTCTGATGAGCAGTTCTTC. The encoded protein is CASTPSDEQFF.

The chain combines TRBV27 with TRBJ2-3; D gene unclear. The V end was cut by 2 bases, the J end by 0 bases, with 12 bases between. Germline V CDR1 and CDR2: MNHEY, SMNVEV (reference sequence). This CDR3 has 16 amino acids. CDR3 DNA: TGTGCCAGCAGTTTAAGGAGCCGCACTAGCACAGATACGCAGTATTTT. Protein: CASSLRSRTSTDTQYF.

With respect to this clone: Within the sample, other DNA sequences also encode this same CDR3. CDR3 sequence: CASSSRGPLGETQYF. The CDR3 nucleotides read TGTGCCAGCAGCTCCAGGGGCCCGCTTGGAGAGACCCAGTACTTC. The chain recombines TRBV5-6 with TRBJ2-5; D possibly corresponds to TRBD1 (6 bases). Trimming cost V 3 bases and J 4 bases, with 16 bases left between them. The CDR3 runs 15 residues. Germline V gene sequence: CDR1 SGHDT, CDR2 YYEEEE.

This chain links TRBV27 with TRBJ1-5; D gene unclear. Looked up from germline, CDR1 is MNHEY and CDR2 is SMNVEV (reference sequence). The CDR3 runs to 13 residues. Trimming removed 4 bases at V and 7 bases at J, with 11 bases between. Here the CDR3 reads CASSWRLGQPQHF. The CDR3 DNA sequence: TGTGCCAGCAGTTGGAGATTGGGCCAGCCCCAGCATTTT.

This chain joins TRBV4-2 and TRBJ1-2, with 8 bases matching TRBD1. The junction had 1 base not matched to a gene; V was cut back by 1 base and J by 3 bases. Germline V gives CDR1 LGHNA, CDR2 YNFKEQ. This CDR3 comprises 14 residues. The CDR3 region is CASSQAQGDYGYTF. The CDR3 bases are TGTGCCAGCAGCCAAGCACAGGGGGACTATGGCTACACCTTC.